The entry below describes one T cell receptor beta chain. What it binds is unknown. This entry belongs to a study of early T cells in non-severe SARS-CoV-2 infection. Study overall: The chains were unpaired, and the sequenced material was bulk RNA from unsorted whole blood. Whole-study results and caveats: VDJdb-based matching was biased toward anti-spike CD8 responses and missed private and CD4 specificities.

V gave up 0 bases and J gave up 3 bases, with 9 bases separating them. Germline CDR1 reads MNHEY; CDR2 reads SMNVEV (reference sequence). The CDR3 contains 15 residues. Individual cDNA molecules received unique molecular identifiers. From the 5' RACE reads, TCRdb called clonotypes with MiXCR, one entry per CDR3 protein. The sample holds 70,000 to 95,000 distinct CDR3 sequences, around 11% seen once. The sequencing input was whole blood. This clonotype was obtained from an adult who was a healthcare worker with PCR-confirmed SARS-CoV-2 infection or an uninfected control (not recorded which). The chain employs TRBV27 and TRBJ1-5; D may be TRBD1 (5 bases). The CDR3 DNA reads TGTGCCAGCAGTTTATCCCAGGGACCCAATCAGCCCCAGCATTTT. This codes for CASSLSQGPNQPQHF.